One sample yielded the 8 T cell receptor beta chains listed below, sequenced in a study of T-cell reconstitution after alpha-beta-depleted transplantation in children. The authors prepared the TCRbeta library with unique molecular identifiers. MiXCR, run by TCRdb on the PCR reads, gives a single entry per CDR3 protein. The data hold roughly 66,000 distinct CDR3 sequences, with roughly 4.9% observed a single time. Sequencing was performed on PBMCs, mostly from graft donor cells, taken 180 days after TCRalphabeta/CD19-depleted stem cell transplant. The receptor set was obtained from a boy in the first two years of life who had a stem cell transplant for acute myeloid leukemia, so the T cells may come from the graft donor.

The CDR3 region is CTFYLNRGAGELFF. In DNA, the CDR3 is TGTACCTTCTATCTCAACAGGGGAGCCGGGGAGCTGTTTTTT. This chain uses TRBV2 with TRBJ2-2, with 7 bases aligning to TRBD1. This CDR3 spans 14 amino acids. Per the germline V gene, CDR1 is SNHLY and CDR2 is FYNNEI. Combining the CDR3 with reference TRBV2 and TRBJ2-2 gives the whole variable domain EPEVTQTPSHQVTQMGQEVILRCVPISNHLYFYWYRQILGQKVEFLVSFYNNEISEKSEIFDDQFSVERPDGSNFTLKIRSTKLEDSAMYFCTFYLNRGAGELFFGEGSRLTVL.

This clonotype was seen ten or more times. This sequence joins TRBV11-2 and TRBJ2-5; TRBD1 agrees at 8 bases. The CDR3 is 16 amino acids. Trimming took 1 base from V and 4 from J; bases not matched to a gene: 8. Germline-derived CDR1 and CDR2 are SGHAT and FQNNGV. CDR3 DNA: TGTGCCAGCAGCTTAGGGGGATCACAGGGGGGAGAGACCCAGTACTTC. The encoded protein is CASSLGGSQGGETQYF.

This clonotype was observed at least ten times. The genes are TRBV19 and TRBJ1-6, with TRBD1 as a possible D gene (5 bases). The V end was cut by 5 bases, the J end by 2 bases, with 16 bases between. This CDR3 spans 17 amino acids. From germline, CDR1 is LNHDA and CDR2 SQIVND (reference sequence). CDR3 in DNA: TGTGCCAGTAGTCGGCAGGGTGAAATAACCTATAATTCACCCCTCCACTTT. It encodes CASSRQGEITYNSPLHF. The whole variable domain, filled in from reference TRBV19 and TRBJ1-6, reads DGGITQSPKYLFRKEGQNVTLSCEQNLNHDAMYWYRQDPGQGLRLIYYSQIVNDFQKGDIAEGYSVSREKKESFPLTVTSAQKNPTAFYLCASSRQGEITYNSPLHFGNGTRLTVT.

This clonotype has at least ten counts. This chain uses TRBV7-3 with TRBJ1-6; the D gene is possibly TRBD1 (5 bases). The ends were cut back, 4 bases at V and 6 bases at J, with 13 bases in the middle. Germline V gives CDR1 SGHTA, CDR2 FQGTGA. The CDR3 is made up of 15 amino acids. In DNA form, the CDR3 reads TGTGCCAGCAGCTCAGTGGTTGGGGGTAATTCACCCCTCCACTTT. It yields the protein CASSSVVGGNSPLHF.

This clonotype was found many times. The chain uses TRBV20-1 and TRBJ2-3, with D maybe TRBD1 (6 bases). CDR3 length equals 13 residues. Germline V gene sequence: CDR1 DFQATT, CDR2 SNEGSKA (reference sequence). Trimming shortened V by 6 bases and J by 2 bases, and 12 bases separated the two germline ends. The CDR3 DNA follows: TGCAGTGCCGCGACAGGTGCCACAGATACGCAGTATTTT. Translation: CSAATGATDTQYF.

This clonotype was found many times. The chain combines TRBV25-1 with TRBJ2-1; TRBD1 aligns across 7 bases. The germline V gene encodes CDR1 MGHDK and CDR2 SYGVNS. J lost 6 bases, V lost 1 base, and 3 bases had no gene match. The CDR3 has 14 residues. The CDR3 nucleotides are TGTGCCAGCAGTGAATTGGGACAGACCAATGAGCAGTTCTTC. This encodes CASSELGQTNEQFF. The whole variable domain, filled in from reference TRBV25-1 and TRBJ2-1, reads EADIYQTPRYLVIGTGKKITLECSQTMGHDKMYWYQQDPGMELHLIHYSYGVNSTEKGDLSSESTVSRIRTEHFPLTLESARPSHTSQYLCASSELGQTNEQFFGPGTRLTVL.

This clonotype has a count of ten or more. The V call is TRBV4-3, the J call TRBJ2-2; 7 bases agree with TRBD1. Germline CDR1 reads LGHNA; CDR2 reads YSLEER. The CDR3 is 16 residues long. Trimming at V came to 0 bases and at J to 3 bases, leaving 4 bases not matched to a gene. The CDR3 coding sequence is TGCGCCAGCAGCCAAGACCGGGACAGCTACACCGGGGAGCTGTTTTTT. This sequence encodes CASSQDRDSYTGELFF.

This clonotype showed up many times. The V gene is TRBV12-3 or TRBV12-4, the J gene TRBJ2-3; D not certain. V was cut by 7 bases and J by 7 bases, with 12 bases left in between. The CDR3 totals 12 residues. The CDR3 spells CASTLQGNTQYF. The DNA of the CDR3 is TGTGCCAGCACCCTCCAAGGGAATACGCAGTATTTT.